This record covers a single TCR beta chain. Its specificity is unknown. This entry is derived from a study of shared clonotypes between healthy human individuals. Whole-study findings and limits: Some naive CD4 clonotypes, 4% to 6%, turned up in common across a handful of donors.

TCRdb's copy holds only in-frame clones and misses some; the assay was immunoSEQ multiplex PCR. The sample includes roughly 2.2 million clones, 90% to 95% seen only once; the top ten take 0.39%. The CDR3 contains 13 residues. CDR1 and CDR2 from the germline V gene are SEHNR and FQNEAQ (reference sequence). Trimming shortened V by 1 base and J by 4 bases, and 7 bases separated the two germline ends. This rearrangement joins TRBV7-9 to TRBJ1-1; D ambiguous. Input material: naive CD4+ T cells from PBMCs. Sample subset: CD45RA+ positively selected. The receptor was derived from a man aged 18-30 years in good health. Some clones in this sample may be carry-over from other donors' samples. CDR3 protein: CASSLELTTEAFF. CDR3 DNA sequence: TGTGCCAGCAGCTTAGAATTGACCACTGAAGCTTTCTTT. Using reference TRBV7-9 and TRBJ1-1 for the parts outside the CDR3, the full variable domain is DTGVSQNPRHKITKRGQNVTFRCDPISEHNRLYWYRQTLGQGPEFLTYFQNEAQLEKSRLLSDRFSAERPKGSFSTLEIQRTEQGDSAMYLCASSLELTTEAFFGQGTRLTVV.